This T cell receptor beta chain was identified during a study of siplizumab effects on memory and regulatory T cells. Study outcomes and limitations: Treg origin accounted for an average of approximately 67% of mappable alloreactive CD4+ clones with siplizumab and less than 30% in controls. Proliferating Tregs from siplizumab cultures lacked functional confirmation of suppression. There appeared to be greater diversity in naive T cells than in memory cells, and naive T cells seemed major contributors to the alloresponse.

About this clone: Its antigen is undetermined.

Each sample contributed about 10^5 TCR templates to the assay. TCRdb keeps only in-frame clones here, not all; method: immunoSEQ multiplex PCR. The profile shows over 85,000 clones, 80% to 95% of them singletons. Per germline, CDR1 SGHNT and CDR2 YENEEA. The V end lost 3 bases, the J end lost 10 bases, and 7 bases lay between the germline ends. This CDR3 spans 11 amino acids. The sample consisted of CD8+ T cells sorted from blood. The origin of this receptor is a human donor in good health. This chain uses TRBV11-3 with TRBJ2-1; no clear D. The CDR3 DNA is TGTGCCAGCAGCTTCGGCCAGGAGCAGTTCTTC. Residues: CASSFGQEQFF. Variable domain in full (rest from reference TRBV11-3 and TRBJ2-1): EAGVVQSPRYKIIEKKQPVAFWCNPISGHNTLYWYLQNLGQGPELLIRYENEEAVDDSQLPKDRFSAERLKGVDSTLKIQPAELGDSAVYLCASSFGQEQFFGPGTRLTVL.